This T cell receptor (beta chain) was sequenced during a study of post-analysis software for immune sequencing data. About the research overall: There were relapsing-remitting, secondary progressive and progressive-relapsing multiple sclerosis among the disease courses included. Study results and limitations: TRBV segments more frequent in patients than in controls numbered five and included TRBV5-6, TRBV5-1 and TRBV20-1. Controls significantly exceeded multiple sclerosis patients in normalized Chao1 diversity. Those samples that were prepared in the same batch co-clustered strongly by F measure.

The germline gives CDR1 KGHSH, CDR2 LQKENI. The CDR3 runs to 18 residues. cDNA libraries of TCR beta carried unique molecular identifiers. T cells numbering about 0.85 to 11 million yielded cDNA molecules that totaled about 500,000. TCRdb redid the calling of the PCR reads with MiXCR, one entry per CDR3 protein. The data hold about 770,000 distinct CDR3 sequences, with just over 45% observed a single time. This clonotype occurred once. Antigen specificity is unknown. A read error may produce the germline difference seen at one junction end. The chain is built from TRBV18 and TRBJ1-5, with D possibly being TRBD1 (5 bases). The source material was blood. This receptor was obtained from a girl aged 10 to 17 with multiple sclerosis. DNA for the CDR3: TGTGCCAGCCCACCAAGGTATGCCGGGGGTACGGGCAATCAGCCCCAGCATTTT. It codes for CASPPRYAGGTGNQPQHF.